Listed below are T cell receptor beta chains from one sample, sequenced in a study of blood T cell repertoires in COVID-19. The table came from immunoSEQ multiplex PCR; TCRdb's copy has only in-frame clones and leaves some out. The table shows around 190,000 clones, with approximately 90% occurring only once. The sequencing input was peripheral blood. The receptors stem from a middle-aged man with COVID-19, enrolled during active disease. The CDR3 runs from the conserved cysteine through the conserved F or W. A D gene is named only where the DNA matches it firmly. Not every row has a clone size; where given, it reads once, few, many or a size class.

clone size | D gene | J gene | V gene | CDR3 protein | CDR3 DNA
NA | NA | TRBJ1-1 | TRBV30 | CAQGRGRDTEAFF | TGTGCCCAAGGGCGGGGACGGGACACTGAAGCTTTCTTT
NA | NA | TRBJ1-3 | TRBV5-4 | CASSLKGGGSGNTIYF | TGTGCCAGCAGCTTGAAGGGCGGAGGCTCCGGAAACACCATATATTTT
NA | TRBD2 | TRBJ2-3 | TRBV6-1 | CASSERVSGRGTDTQYF | TGTGCCAGCAGTGAAAGGGTTAGCGGGAGGGGCACAGATACGCAGTATTTT
NA | TRBD1 | TRBJ2-1 | TRBV7-2 | CASSFGTGGLRSYNEQFF | TGTGCCAGCAGCTTTGGGACAGGGGGTCTTAGGTCCTACAATGAGCAGTTCTTC
NA | NA | TRBJ1-2 | TRBV5-1 | CASSFHPSGTSGSDSVGYGYTF | TGCGCCAGCAGCTTCCACCCCTCCGGGACTAGCGGGAGTGACTCCGTGGGCTATGGCTACACCTTC
NA | NA | TRBJ1-2 | TRBV10-3 | CAISDEGRGVYGYTF | TGTGCCATCAGTGACGAGGGCAGGGGTGTCTATGGCTACACCTTC
once | TRBD2 | TRBJ2-1 | TRBV7-9 | CASSLGLAWYEQFF | TGTGCCAGCAGCTTAGGACTAGCGTGGTATGAGCAGTTCTTC
NA | NA | TRBJ1-3 | TRBV9 | CASSVSPEGNTIYF | TGTGCCAGCAGCGTCTCTCCTGAGGGTAACACCATATATTTT
few | TRBD1 | TRBJ2-3 | TRBV6-5 | CASSYSGQGTDTQYF | TGTGCCAGCAGTTACTCGGGACAGGGCACAGATACGCAGTATTTT
NA | TRBD2 | TRBJ2-3 | TRBV7-3 | CASSLNWAGGPVDTQYF | TGTGCCAGCAGCTTAAATTGGGCGGGAGGGCCGGTAGATACGCAGTATTTT
NA | TRBD1 | TRBJ2-7 | TRBV7-9 | CASSLSLGQGGSEQYF | TGTGCCAGCAGCTTAAGTCTAGGACAGGGGGGAAGCGAGCAGTACTTC
NA | TRBD2 | TRBJ2-7 | TRBV27 | CASGISGRFYEQYF | TGTGCCAGCGGGATTAGCGGGAGATTTTACGAGCAGTACTTC
NA | NA | TRBJ2-3 | TRBV9 | CASSVAGKDTQYF | TGTGCCAGCAGCGTAGCCGGTAAAGATACGCAGTATTTT
NA | TRBD1 | TRBJ2-5 | TRBV19 | CASNIGWTGGQETQYF | TGTGCCAGTAATATCGGATGGACAGGGGGCCAAGAGACCCAGTACTTC
NA | NA | TRBJ1-1 | TRBV6-5 | CASSYWRGPNTEAFF | TGTGCCAGCAGTTACTGGAGGGGACCGAACACTGAAGCTTTCTTT
NA | TRBD2 | TRBJ2-1 | TRBV5-1 | CASSLAGSYNEQFF | TGCGCCAGCAGCTTAGCGGGATCCTACAATGAGCAGTTCTTC
NA | NA | TRBJ2-5 | TRBV7-2 | CASSSLAAYQETQYF | TGTGCCAGCAGCTCTCTAGCTGCGTACCAAGAGACCCAGTACTTC
once | NA | TRBJ1-6 | TRBV3-1/TRBV3-2 | CASRASSAPSPLHF | TGTGCCAGCAGAGCATCGTCAGCGCCGTCACCCCTCCACTTT
NA | NA | TRBJ2-1 | TRBV4-3 | CASSLKHGTPSNEQFF | TGCGCCAGCAGCCTAAAACACGGGACACCCTCTAATGAGCAGTTCTTC
NA | NA | TRBJ1-4 | TRBV27 | CASSRHPRGGYRLEAEKLFF | TGTGCCAGCAGCCGCCATCCTCGGGGAGGTTATCGATTAGAAGCCGAAAAACTGTTTTTT
NA | TRBD2 | TRBJ2-1 | TRBV5-1 | CASSLASGVYNEQFF | TGCGCCAGCAGCTTGGCTAGCGGGGTATACAATGAGCAGTTCTTC
NA | NA | TRBJ1-4 | TRBV6-5 | CASNTGPTNEKLFF | TGTGCCAGCAATACAGGACCAACTAATGAAAAACTGTTTTTT
NA | TRBD2 | TRBJ2-3 | TRBV7-3 | CASSLAGGQVDTQYF | TGTGCCAGCAGCTTGGCGGGGGGCCAGGTCGATACGCAGTATTTT
NA | NA | TRBJ1-2 | TRBV5-1 | CASTGTIGGYTF | TGCGCCAGCACCGGGACAATCGGGGGCTACACCTTC
NA | NA | TRBJ2-2 | TRBV5-6 | CASSLVSGELFF | TGTGCCAGCAGCTTGGTATCCGGGGAGCTGTTTTTT
NA | TRBD1 | TRBJ1-2 | TRBV25-1 | CASSELGTGGRYGYTF | TGTGCCAGCAGTGAATTGGGGACAGGGGGCCGCTATGGCTACACCTTC
NA | NA | TRBJ2-6 | TRBV10-3 | CAISESVGALGANVLTF | TGTGCCATCAGTGAGTCTGTAGGGGCGCTTGGGGCCAACGTCCTGACTTTC
few | NA | TRBJ1-5 | TRBV10-3 | CAISSGLRNQPQHF | TGTGCCATCAGTTCAGGGTTGCGCAATCAGCCCCAGCATTTT
NA | TRBD1 | TRBJ1-6 | TRBV11-2 | CASSLDRLSYNSPLHF | TGTGCCAGCAGCTTGGACAGGCTCTCCTATAATTCACCCCTCCACTTT
NA | NA | TRBJ2-5 | TRBV11-2 | CASSLVVQNGEETQYF | TGTGCCAGCAGCTTAGTAGTACAGAACGGGGAGGAGACCCAGTACTTC
few | TRBD2 | TRBJ2-1 | TRBV9 | CASSVGLAQGEQFF | TGTGCCAGCAGCGTAGGACTAGCTCAGGGTGAGCAGTTCTTC
NA | TRBD2 | TRBJ2-1 | TRBV6-5 | CASSYLRGGLNEQFF | TGTGCCAGCAGTTACTTACGGGGGGGCTTGAATGAGCAGTTCTTC
NA | TRBD2 | TRBJ2-2 | TRBV18 | CASSPKGLAGAGELFF | TGTGCCAGCTCACCCAAAGGACTAGCGGGAGCCGGGGAGCTGTTTTTT